This T cell receptor beta chain is drawn from a study of T cells in Graves' hyperthyroidism and ophthalmopathy. The TCR beta CDR3 regions underwent amplification using RNA transcripts as the source. Initially, a first-round RT-PCR of the TCR CDR3 employed the HTBI primer set. TCRdb itself ran the multiplex PCR reads through MiXCR, one entry per CDR3 protein. Found here are 250,000 to 300,000 distinct CDR3 sequences, about 15% of them singletons; the top ten hold about 14%. These patients, aged 18 to 65, had recently diagnosed hyperthyroidism lasting under 2 months. Diagnostic assessment was based on clinical symptoms, serum thyroxine and TRAb, thyroid ultrasound and orbital computed tomography. From roughly 10 ml of fresh peripheral blood, PBMCs were isolated. Germline V gene sequence: CDR1 MNHEY, CDR2 SVGEGT. V was pared by 0 bases and J by 4 bases, with 7 bases of the junction left unmatched. The CDR3 is made up of 16 amino acids.

This receptor was taken from a middle-aged woman with Graves' hyperthyroidism that later progressed to Graves' ophthalmopathy. What was sequenced was blood. The V call is TRBV6-2 or TRBV6-3, the J call TRBJ2-3; TRBD2 agrees at 7 bases. The CDR3 sequence is CASSYSGRAGADTQYF. The CDR3 DNA reads TGTGCCAGCAGTTACTCAGGGAGGGCCGGGGCAGATACGCAGTATTTT.